This T cell receptor (beta chain) was recovered during a study of human T cells and chemical hapten exposure (dated by TCRdb to the early 2020s). Notes on the research overall: For sensitization, 2% DPC in acetone was applied to an approximately 2 cm by approximately 2 cm area of upper inner arm skin. Throughout the study period of 20 to 25 weeks, patients also received therapeutic DPC doses to the scalp every week. Patch testing was done on the upper back using Finn chambers containing 0.01% DPC, and results were scored after 6 days according to International Contact Dermatitis Research Group standards. Alopecia areata with under or over 50% scalp involvement, alopecia totalis and alopecia universalis were represented in the patient cohort, which was mostly female. Libraries were pooled for sequencing, and per-sample TCR yields varied mainly because of small differences in library volumes within the pool. Peripheral blood TCR repertoire changes were tracked in vivo in alopecia patients during primary and secondary sensitization to the hapten diphenylcyclopropenone (DPC). Patient blood was sampled pre-sensitization (week 0) and at 2, 6 and about 24 weeks after DPC sensitization. For TCR sequencing, blood came from over 25 alopecia patients at anywhere from one to four time points (pre-sensitization, 2, 6 and 24 weeks).

Study-level results and caveats: Because every patient had alopecia, a presumed autoimmune disease, the patients' immune response might differ from that of healthy individuals. After repeated subsampling, the strength of the expansion versus patch-test correlation and the threshold at which it became significant changed. DPC sensitization did not change the number of TCRs with a frequency above 1 in 1000, and there was no evidence of changes in global repertoire structure. Expanded TCRs formed significantly more large CDR3 similarity clusters than pre-sensitization or healthy control sets, consistent with antigen-driven responses. Patch test score correlated positively with the number of PT1 expanded TCRs, reaching significance at thresholds 8, 16 and 32 but not at 4.

Libraries came from RACE. The sequencer was a NextSeq 500. During library preparation, unique molecular identifiers were attached to individual cDNA molecules so that TCRs could be counted in a quantitative, reproducible way. Each blood RNA sample was used to sequence both TCR alpha and TCR beta chains. Per the original workflow: The median number of TCRs per sample was over 85,000, ranging from about 20,000 to 750,000. V, J and CDR3 annotation of the TCR reads was performed with the Decombinator software suite. Every sample was subsampled to the same number of TCRs (28,000) for the PS versus PT1 abundance plots. TCRs were defined as expanded if absent before sensitization and observed at least eight times at the 2-week time point. TCRdb applied fastp at Q25 and MiXCR to the public reads, then kept only in-frame beta chains. Rows with one shared CDR3 protein collapse into an entry with the most common genes and DNA. The V and J calls, along with clone size, are taken from TCRdb and not from the paper's own processing. In all, the sample holds 95,000 to 150,000 distinct CDR3 sequences, and roughly 13% of those were seen once. Around 0.99% of the sample belongs to the ten largest clones.

The CDR3 contains 14 residues, cysteine and phenylalanine counted. Only CDR3 DNA remains: 42 bases, in frame from the first base. The time point label, as the study defines it: patch test 1, 2 weeks after DPC sensitization. Sample treatment or condition, as interpreted from the label and publication: therapeutic diphenylcyclopropenone sensitization with weekly scalp DPC. At each patch-test visit, blood was drawn before the patch test was applied. Patients were considered eligible if aged 18 to 70, diagnosed with alopecia and deemed suitable for DPC therapy, and patients were excluded if pregnant. Total RNA was extracted from unfractionated whole blood that had been collected in Tempus Blood RNA tubes. Details on this clonotype: What antigen it recognizes has not been identified. Nothing much larger sits one base from this clone, and base qualities are not available.

This receptor was identified in a man between 18 and 29 years old with alopecia areata. Some clones in this sample may be carry-over from other donors' samples. The rearrangement combines TRBV21-1 with TRBJ1-1; the table's D call, TRBD1, was not checked against the DNA. TRBV21-1 is marked as a pseudogene. The sequencing here drew on whole blood, taken in connection with sensitization to the hapten diphenylcyclopropenone (DPC). The nucleotides are TGTGCCAGCAGCAAGGACAGGGGGAACACTGAAGCTTTCTTT. Its product reads: CASSKDRGNTEAFF.